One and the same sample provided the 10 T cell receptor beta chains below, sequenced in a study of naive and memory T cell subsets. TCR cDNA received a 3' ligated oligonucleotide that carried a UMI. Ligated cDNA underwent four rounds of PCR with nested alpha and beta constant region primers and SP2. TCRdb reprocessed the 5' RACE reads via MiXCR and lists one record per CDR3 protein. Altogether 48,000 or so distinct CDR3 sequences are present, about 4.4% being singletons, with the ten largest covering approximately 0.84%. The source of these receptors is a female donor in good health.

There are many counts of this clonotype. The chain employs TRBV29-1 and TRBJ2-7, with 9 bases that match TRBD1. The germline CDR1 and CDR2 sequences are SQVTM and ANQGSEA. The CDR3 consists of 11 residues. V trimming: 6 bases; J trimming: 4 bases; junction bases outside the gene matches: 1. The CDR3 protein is CSVTGGYEQYF. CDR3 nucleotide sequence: TGCAGCGTGACAGGGGGATACGAGCAGTACTTC.

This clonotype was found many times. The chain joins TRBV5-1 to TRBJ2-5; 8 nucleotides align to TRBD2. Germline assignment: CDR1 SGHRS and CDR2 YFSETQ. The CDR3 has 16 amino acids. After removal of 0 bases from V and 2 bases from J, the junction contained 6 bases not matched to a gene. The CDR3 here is CASSLAGASGQETQYF. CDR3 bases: TGCGCCAGCAGCTTGGCCGGGGCTAGCGGGCAAGAGACCCAGTACTTC.

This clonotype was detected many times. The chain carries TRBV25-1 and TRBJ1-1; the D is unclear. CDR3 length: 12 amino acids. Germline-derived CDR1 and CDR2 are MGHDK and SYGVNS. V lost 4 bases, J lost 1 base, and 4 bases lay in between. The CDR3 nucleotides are TGTGCCAGCAGTGGCGGGAACACTGAAGCTTTCTTT. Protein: CASSGGNTEAFF.

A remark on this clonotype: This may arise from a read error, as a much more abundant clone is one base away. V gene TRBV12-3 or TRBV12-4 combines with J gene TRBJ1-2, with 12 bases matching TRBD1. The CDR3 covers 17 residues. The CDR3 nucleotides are TGTGCCAGCAGGGTCCCGGGACAGGGGGCGCCTAACTATGGCGACACCTTC. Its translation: CASRVPGQGAPNYGDTF.

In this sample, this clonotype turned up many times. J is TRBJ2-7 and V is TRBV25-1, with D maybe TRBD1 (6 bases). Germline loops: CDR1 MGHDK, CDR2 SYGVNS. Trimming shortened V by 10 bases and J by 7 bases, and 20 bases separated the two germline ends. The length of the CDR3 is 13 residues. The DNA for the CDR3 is TGTGCCACCATGGGACACCCGGCTTGGGAGCAGTACTTC. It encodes CATMGHPAWEQYF.

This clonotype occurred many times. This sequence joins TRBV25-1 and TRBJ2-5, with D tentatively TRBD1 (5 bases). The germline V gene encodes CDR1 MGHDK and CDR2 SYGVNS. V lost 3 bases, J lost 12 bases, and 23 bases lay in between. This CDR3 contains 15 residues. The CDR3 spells CASSDRAGTSTQKYF. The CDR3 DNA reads TGTGCCAGCAGTGACAGGGCCGGAACCTCGACTCAGAAGTACTTC.

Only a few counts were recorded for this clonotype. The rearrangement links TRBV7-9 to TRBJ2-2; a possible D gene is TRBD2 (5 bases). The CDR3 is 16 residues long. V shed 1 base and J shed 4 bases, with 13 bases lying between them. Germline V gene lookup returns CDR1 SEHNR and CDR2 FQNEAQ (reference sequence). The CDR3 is CASSLVSGKPTGELFF. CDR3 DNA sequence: TGTGCCAGCAGCTTAGTATCCGGGAAACCCACCGGGGAGCTGTTTTTT.

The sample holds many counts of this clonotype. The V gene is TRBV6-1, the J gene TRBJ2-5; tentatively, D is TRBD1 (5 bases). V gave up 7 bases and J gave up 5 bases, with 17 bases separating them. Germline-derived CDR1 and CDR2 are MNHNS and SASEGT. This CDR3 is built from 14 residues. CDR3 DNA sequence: TGTGCCAGCAAGAGCGTCAGGGAAGGGGAGACCCAGTACTTC. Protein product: CASKSVREGETQYF.

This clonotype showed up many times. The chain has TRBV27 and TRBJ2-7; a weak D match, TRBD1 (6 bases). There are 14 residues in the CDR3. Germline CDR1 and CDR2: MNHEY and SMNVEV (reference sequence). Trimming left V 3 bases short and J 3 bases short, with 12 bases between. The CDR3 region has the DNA TGTGCCAGCAGTTTGGGTCAGGGGCTCTACGAGCAGTACTTC. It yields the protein CASSLGQGLYEQYF.

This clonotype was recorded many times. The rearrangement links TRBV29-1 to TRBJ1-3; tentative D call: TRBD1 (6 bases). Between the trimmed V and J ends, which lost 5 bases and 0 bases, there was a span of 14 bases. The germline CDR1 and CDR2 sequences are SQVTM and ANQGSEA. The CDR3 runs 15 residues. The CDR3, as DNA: TGCAGCGTTTATACTACAGGGTCCTCTGGAAACACCATATATTTT. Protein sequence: CSVYTTGSSGNTIYF.